This T cell receptor (beta chain) emerged from a study of spatial heterogeneity in lung cancer. Study as a whole: Fewer alpha-chain than beta-chain sequences were consistently detected. Across the raw uncorrected reads, a unique TCR and UMI combination was observed, on average, more than ten times.

TCR cDNA molecules were tagged individually, and each one carried a unique molecular identifier. TCRdb itself ran the 5' RACE reads through MiXCR, one entry per CDR3 protein. The sample has around 63,000 distinct CDR3 sequences, 7.5% to 9% seen once. Germline CDR1 is SNHLY and CDR2 is FYNNEI. V was cut by 4 bases and J by 3 bases, with 8 bases left in between. The CDR3 has 13 residues. The time point was: sample taken at primary tumor resection. Whole RNA from tumor, nontumor lung or frozen PBMC was sequenced unsorted. The cohort: approximately 74 early-stage, untreated non-small cell lung cancer patients.

This material consisted of PBMCs, taken at surgery. The source is a female donor with early-stage non-small cell lung cancer. The chain uses TRBV2 and TRBJ2-3, with D hard to call. Here the CDR3 reads CASSVPATDTQYF. As DNA, the CDR3 is TGTGCCAGCAGTGTCCCAGCAACAGATACGCAGTATTTT.